Described below is a single T cell receptor beta chain sequence and its context. Its antigen is unidentified. The Oncomine TCR Beta short-read assay generated sequence data from the DNA of cultured CD4+ T cells. After culture, CD4+ T cells served as the source for genomic DNA extraction. TCRdb re-derived calls from the PCR reads in MiXCR, one entry per CDR3 protein. The data contain approximately 12,000 distinct CDR3 sequences, roughly 58% of them seen just once; the ten biggest clones take up approximately 8.3%. This sample's treatment: 10-day PBMC culture with coronavirus spike peptide pools or control peptides (ViraFEST assay). ViraFEST grew antigen-specific T cells using peptide pools, then sequenced TCRs. The CDR3 is 15 residues long. The germline CDR1 and CDR2 sequences are MNHNS and SASEGT. V gave up 6 bases and J gave up 2 bases; unmatched junction bases: 7. The sample belongs to a study of vaccination and CD4 T cells after COVID-19. The wider study: Stimulation of the cells used overlapping spike peptide pools from SARS-CoV-2 and from the common cold coronaviruses HCoV-NL63, HCoV-OC43 and HCoV-229E.

The chain combines TRBV6-1 with TRBJ1-2; 9 bases agree with TRBD1. The material sequenced was CD4+ T cells from blood, cultured in vitro. The receptor's source is a human donor who had recovered from COVID-19. The CDR3, as DNA: TGTGCCAGCAGCGGGACAGGGTCAGGGAACTATGGCTACACCTTC. Residues: CASSGTGSGNYGYTF.